Reported below is one TCR beta chain. This clone's antigen is unknown. No base qualities exist here, and no much larger clone lies one base off it. Systemically healthy Caucasian individuals from Russia, 35 to 50 in total and aged about 6 to 90 years, were included as donors. Around 10 milliliters of peripheral blood were collected from each donor into EDTA-treated Vacutainer tubes. PBMCs were isolated by Ficoll-Paque density-gradient centrifugation, with at least 6 million obtained per sample. Total RNA, at least 6 micrograms per sample, was extracted from PBMCs with Trizol reagent. For every donor, flow cytometry on a PBMC aliquot measured the percentage of naive CD45RAhigh/CD27high T cells. CDR1 and CDR2 were assigned from the germline V gene as MNHEY and SVGAGI. Trimmed from V: 6 bases; trimmed from J: 6 bases; junction bases lacking a gene match: 8. The CDR3 spans 14 residues, from the cysteine through the phenylalanine. Kept here is only the CDR3 DNA, which spans 42 bases and is read in frame from base 1.

The library was prepared using 5' RACE. Sequenced on an Illumina HiSeq 2500. A second PCR of roughly 7 to 12 cycles was run with a J-beta primer mix and a sample-barcoded 5' primer. A unique molecular identifier was introduced onto each TCR beta cDNA molecule by a template-switch 5' adaptor carrying 12 random nucleotides. Each sample yielded at least 3 million CDR3-containing paired-end reads. All of the RNA was converted into first-strand cDNA using the Mint cDNA synthesis kit, with a TRBC-specific oligonucleotide serving as the primer. Following uracil-DNA glycosylase treatment, all cDNA underwent a first 18-cycle PCR with the universal primers M1SS and BC2_uni_R. For the original study's pipeline: Normalization of each sample was performed by random selection of 1 million high-quality reads, each carrying a distinct molecular identifier. Reads with shared molecular identifiers were discarded instead of being binned into consensus sequences. MiTCR, set to a Q25 quality threshold and the strictest error-elimination algorithm, was used for CDR3 identification, clonotype clustering and error correction. A nonparametric unseen species model with Euler transformation was used to estimate lower-bound total TCR beta diversity. Through fastp at Q25 and MiXCR, TCRdb rebuilt clones from the public reads, retaining in-frame beta chains. Identical CDR3 protein sequences are pooled into one entry, listed with their most common genes and DNA. The V and J calls and clone size are TCRdb's, not the authors'. This sample lists around 800,000 distinct CDR3 sequences; approximately 24% were detected once. The top ten constitute about 3% of the sample.

This record belongs to a study of blood T cells in healthy people across ages (dated by TCRdb to between 2014 and 2017). In the study overall: In model experiments, template switching captured roughly one uniquely barcoded TCR beta cDNA molecule for every two T cells. To track age-related changes in TCR beta repertoire diversity, the study relied on deep sequencing normalized with unique cDNA molecular identifiers. The donors were divided into four age groups: young (average around 16 years), middle-aged (roughly 40), aged (about 60) and long-lived (roughly 88). Using the same blood draw, the study looked at two additional independent replicas of 1 million unique cDNA reads for two donors, one aged 18 to 30 and the other aged 80 or older. Study-level results and caveats: Estimates of total diversity based on one million sequenced T cells were considered lower bounds and underestimates. Compared with the aged group, more naive CD4+ T cells, fewer expanded clones and increased TCR diversity were shown by the long-lived group, suggesting age selection. Because donor CMV infection status was unknown, age-related changes in expanded clonotypes were potentially confounded. Because profiling used bulk unsorted PBMCs, naive and antigen-experienced compartments could not be compared conclusively. There was a strong correlation between observed TCR beta diversity and the percentage of naive T cells measured by flow cytometry. As age increased, observed TCR beta diversity per million T cells dropped in a roughly linear way, and a significant reduction was already evident by age 40.

The sample was also reused in another study, on T cells of mothers and their children. The second paper states: Nine systemically healthy Caucasian individuals served as donors, namely three mothers together with their six children. cDNA synthesis consumed the entire amount of extracted RNA, loaded at approximately 1.6 ug RNA in each 15 ul reaction. In the second PCR, sample barcodes and 2-4 random nucleotides were introduced via the M1S primer. More than 8 million TCR beta CDR3 reads were obtained from each mother, and some 3 million reads were obtained from each child. In both related and unrelated pairs, thymic selection shapes the output of TCR recombination in a similar way, with inherited differences having only a minor effect. Related mother-child pairs always showed normalized repertoire overlap that was slightly higher than in unrelated mother-child pairs, though the difference was never significant. Persistent microchimeric T cell clones were not detected, at a sensitivity of approximately 98 clones per million clonotypes. The study used deep NGS to compare TCR beta repertoires of mothers and children, seeking features distinguishing related mother-child pairs from unrelated individuals. On average, the children were roughly 10 +/- 4 years old, while the mothers were approximately 41 +/- 4 years old. After adapters were ligated using NEBNext reagents, the libraries underwent 100+100 nt paired-end sequencing on an Illumina HiSeq 2000. Mother and child libraries were prepared a month apart and sequenced in separate runs to prevent cross-contamination. Between roughly 500,000 and 2,300,000 distinct TCR beta clonotypes were identified per donor. Naive TCR beta clonotypes were estimated from low-frequency clonotypes matched to each donor's FACS-determined naive share, without sorting.

The specimen was blood. This TCR was sampled from a boy between 10 and 17 years old in good health. The rearranged segments are TRBV6-5 and TRBJ2-3, with 8 bases matching TRBD2. The DNA sequence is TGTGCCAGCAGGCTTAGCGGGGCCATCGATACGCAGTATTTT. It translates as CASRLSGAIDTQYF.